One and the same sample provided the 30 T cell receptor beta chains below, sequenced in a study of PD-1 blockade in classical Hodgkin lymphoma. The protocol was immunoSEQ multiplex PCR, while the TCRdb copy is restricted to in-frame clones and leaves out a portion. The data show tens of thousands of clones, 70% to 90% seen once. Stated time point: cycle 4 day 1 (C4D1), after less than 7 weeks of nivolumab. All trial patients relapsed after autologous stem cell transplantation. The specimen comprised peripheral blood mononuclear cells (PBMCs), sampled before the fourth cycle of nivolumab. Source of these receptors: a human donor with classical Hodgkin lymphoma.

Only one count was recorded for this clone. The chain recombines TRBV7-9 with TRBJ1-4; no reliable D call. CDR1 is SEHNR and CDR2 is FQNEAQ in the germline V gene (reference sequence). Trimming pared 2 bases from V and 8 bases from J, leaving 12 bases between. This CDR3 has 14 residues. CDR3 coding DNA: TGTGCCAGCAGCTTAAATTCGGGAAGAGAAAAACTGTTTTTT. Protein sequence: CASSLNSGREKLFF.

This clone was observed a single time. This chain connects TRBV28 to TRBJ2-5; D possibly corresponds to TRBD2 (5 bases). CDR3 length: 14 amino acids. Germline CDR1 reads MDHEN; CDR2 reads SYDVKM. The V and J ends lost 6 bases and 3 bases respectively, with 14 bases between them. The CDR3 coding sequence is TGTGCCAGCAGCGACCCCGGAGGTGAAGAGACCCAGTACTTC. Its protein product is CASSDPGGEETQYF.

Within the sample, this clone is medium-sized (0.01 to 0.1%). The chain combines TRBV2 with TRBJ2-7; tentatively, D is TRBD1 (6 bases). Trimming stripped 7 bases from V and 1 base from J, with 11 bases between. CDR3 length: 13 residues. Germline V gene data show CDR1 as SNHLY and CDR2 as FYNNEI. The CDR3 nucleotides read TGTGCCAGCACTAGACAGGATTCCTACGAGCAGTACTTC. It translates to CASTRQDSYEQYF.

DNA for the CDR3: TGCGCCAGCAGCCAACCAATGAGCACAGATACGCAGTATTTT. Its translation is CASSQPMSTDTQYF. This chain connects TRBV4-1 to TRBJ2-3, with D hard to call. Germline V gene lookup returns CDR1 MGHRA and CDR2 YSYEKL. The germline V and J ends were trimmed by 2 bases and 0 bases, with 6 bases remaining between them. The CDR3 is 14 amino acids.

The chain recombines TRBV18 with TRBJ2-5; D not resolved. The CDR3 extends over 13 amino acids. Trimming shortened V by 3 bases and J by 1 base, and 6 bases separated the two germline ends. CDR1 and CDR2 (germline): KGHSH, LQKENI. CDR3 DNA: TGTGCCAGCTCACCTGGACCCCAAGAGACCCAGTACTTC. It is translated as CASSPGPQETQYF.

The chain recombines TRBV5-1 with TRBJ2-2; perhaps TRBD2 as D (5 bases). The length of the CDR3 is 13 residues. Between the trimmed V and J ends, which lost 2 bases and 6 bases, there was a span of 8 bases. Germline CDR1 is SGHRS and CDR2 is YFSETQ. The CDR3 protein is CASSFGSSGELFF. Written as DNA, the CDR3 is TGCGCCAGCAGCTTTGGGAGCTCCGGGGAGCTGTTTTTT.

The chain combines TRBV5-1 with TRBJ1-1; 8 bases are a match to TRBD1. The CDR3 loop spans 13 amino acids. Germline V gives CDR1 SGHRS, CDR2 YFSETQ. Losses at the gene ends were 3 bases for V and 4 bases for J; bases not matched to a gene: 2. DNA for the CDR3: TGCGCCAGCAGCTCAGGACAGGGCACTGAAGCTTTCTTT. Translating it yields CASSSGQGTEAFF.

The rearrangement uses TRBV30 and TRBJ2-3, with 9 nucleotides matching TRBD2. The CDR3 loop spans 16 amino acids. Germline trimming cut 4 bases from V and 3 bases from J; bases unmatched to any gene: 11. Germline V gene sequence: CDR1 GTSNPN, CDR2 SVGIG (reference sequence). CDR3 residues: CAWTPLGLAGTDTQYF. For the CDR3, the DNA is TGTGCCTGGACCCCCTTGGGGCTAGCGGGGACAGATACGCAGTATTTT.

The chain couples TRBV4-2 to TRBJ2-4, with 10 bases that match TRBD2. Losses at the gene ends were 0 bases for V and 3 bases for J; bases not matched to a gene: 5. Per the germline V gene, CDR1 is LGHNA and CDR2 is YNFKEQ. The CDR3 covers 17 residues. The CDR3 here is CASSQDGTSGNKNIQYF. The CDR3 DNA is TGTGCCAGCAGCCAAGACGGCACTAGCGGGAACAAAAACATTCAGTACTTC.

The chain has TRBV19 and TRBJ2-7; possible D gene TRBD2, 7 bases. Germline V lookup: CDR1 LNHDA, CDR2 SQIVND (reference sequence). V lost 4 bases and J 2 bases, leaving 18 bases between the germline ends. This CDR3 has 16 residues. The CDR3 here is CASSTNSQGGAYEQYF. CDR3 sequence (DNA): TGTGCCAGTAGTACCAACTCACAGGGAGGGGCCTACGAGCAGTACTTC. Drawing the rest from reference TRBV19 and TRBJ2-7, the complete variable domain is DGGITQSPKYLFRKEGQNVTLSCEQNLNHDAMYWYRQDPGQGLRLIYYSQIVNDFQKGDIAEGYSVSREKKESFPLTVTSAQKNPTAFYLCASSTNSQGGAYEQYFGPGTRLTVT.

This clone came up once. The rearrangement joins TRBV6-1 to TRBJ1-5; tentative D call: TRBD1 (5 bases). This CDR3 comprises 15 residues. Germline lookup yields CDR1 MNHNS and CDR2 SASEGT. Trimming cost V 2 bases and J 3 bases, with 11 bases left between them. The CDR3 nucleotides are TGTGCCAGCAGTGAATTTCGAGGGGACAATCAGCCCCAGCATTTT. Protein sequence: CASSEFRGDNQPQHF.

The CDR3 nucleotides are TGTGCCAGCAGCTGGGGACAGCTCCAAGAGACCCAGTACTTC. This codes for CASSWGQLQETQYF. V is TRBV7-9 and J is TRBJ2-5; 7 bases fit TRBD1. V shed 4 bases and J 1 base; nucleotides not matched to a gene: 3. Per germline, CDR1 SEHNR and CDR2 FQNEAQ (reference sequence). The CDR3 runs 14 residues.

This clone came up a few times. This sequence joins TRBV27 and TRBJ2-3; D possibly corresponds to TRBD2 (6 bases). V gave up 4 bases and J gave up 2 bases, with 13 bases separating them. This CDR3 region has 15 residues. In germline, CDR1 is MNHEY, CDR2 SMNVEV (reference sequence). In nucleotides, the CDR3 is TGTGCCAGCAGTTGGGGACTGACCATCACAGATACGCAGTATTTT. Encoded protein: CASSWGLTITDTQYF.

The chain recombines TRBV30 with TRBJ2-6; perhaps TRBD2 as D (5 bases). V lost 8 bases and J 4 bases, leaving 15 bases between the germline ends. The germline gives CDR1 GTSNPN, CDR2 SVGIG (reference sequence). The CDR3 extends over 14 amino acids. CDR3 protein: CALDRTGGANVLTF. The CDR3 nucleotides are TGTGCCCTAGACCGCACGGGGGGGGCCAACGTCCTGACTTTC.

A remark on this clone: Distinct nucleotide sequences in the sample also encode this CDR3. The V call is TRBV6-6, the J call TRBJ1-5; D gene unclear. V was clipped by 2 bases and J by 5 bases, with 7 bases between them. The CDR3 is 13 amino acids. Germline CDR1 reads MNHNY; CDR2 reads SVGAGI (reference sequence). CDR3 DNA: TGTGCCAGCAGTTACGGGAGGGATCAGCCCCAGCATTTT. It yields the protein CASSYGRDQPQHF.

V and J are TRBV4-2 and TRBJ1-1; 7 bases fit TRBD1. The CDR3 is made up of 17 amino acids. Trimming took 2 bases from V and 0 from J; bases not matched to a gene: 9. CDR1 LGHNA and CDR2 YNFKEQ come from the germline V gene. The CDR3 DNA is TGTGCCAGCAGCCAAATGTATGGGACAGATATGAACACTGAAGCTTTCTTT. It yields the protein CASSQMYGTDMNTEAFF.

The chain links TRBV9 to TRBJ2-3, with 11 bases fitting TRBD1. The trim removed 4 bases at V and 2 bases at J, leaving 3 bases unmatched. Germline V lookup: CDR1 SGDLS, CDR2 YYNGEE. The CDR3 runs 15 residues. The CDR3 region is CASSRDRGSTDTQYF. The DNA for the CDR3 is TGTGCCAGCAGCCGGGACAGGGGGTCCACAGATACGCAGTATTTT. The complete variable domain, with remaining parts taken from reference TRBV9 and TRBJ2-3, reads DSGVTQTPKHLITATGQRVTLRCSPRSGDLSVYWYQQSLDQGLQFLIQYYNGEERAKGNILERFSAQQFPDLHSELNLSSLELGDSALYFCASSRDRGSTDTQYFGPGTRLTVL.

J is TRBJ1-4 and V is TRBV6-4; 12 bases fit TRBD1. Germline assignment: CDR1 MRHNA and CDR2 SNTAGT. V was clipped by 3 bases and J by 8 bases; unmatched bases: 7. This CDR3 region has 16 residues. CDR3 DNA: TGTGCCAGCAGTGAGTTGCCGGGACAGGGGGCAGAAAAACTGTTTTTT. Its translation is CASSELPGQGAEKLFF.

This sequence joins TRBV9 and TRBJ2-1, with 12 positions matching TRBD2. Trimming at V came to 0 bases and at J to 4 bases, leaving 11 bases not matched to a gene. The CDR3 is made up of 19 amino acids. CDR1 SGDLS and CDR2 YYNGEE come from the germline V gene. CDR3 coding DNA: TGTGCCAGCAGCGTAGCGGGACTAGCGGGCCAACGGGCTTACAATGAGCAGTTCTTC. It codes for CASSVAGLAGQRAYNEQFF.

Only a few counts were recorded for this clone. The chain couples TRBV7-3 to TRBJ1-1; weak D call: TRBD1 (6 bases). The V and J ends lost 3 bases and 6 bases respectively, with 14 bases between them. The CDR3 runs to 14 residues. Germline CDR1 reads SGHTA; CDR2 reads FQGTGA. The CDR3 protein is CASSLTGTPAEAFF. DNA for the CDR3: TGTGCCAGCAGCTTGACCGGGACACCGGCTGAAGCTTTCTTT.

This sequence joins TRBV7-3 and TRBJ2-5, with a possible D match to TRBD2 (6 bases). Germline loops: CDR1 SGHTA, CDR2 FQGTGA. Trimming left V 1 base short and J 4 bases short, with 16 bases between. CDR3 length equals 16 residues. The CDR3 DNA sequence: TGTGCCAGCAGCTTAAAGGGACTCACTCCAGGAGAGACCCAGTACTTC. Translation gives CASSLKGLTPGETQYF.

This clone was seen more than once but under ten times. V gene TRBV4-2 combines with J gene TRBJ1-1; TRBD1 might be the D (6 bases). Trimming took 2 bases from V and 1 from J, leaving 11 bases between them. CDR1 and CDR2 from the germline V gene are LGHNA and YNFKEQ. This CDR3 comprises 15 residues. CDR3 protein: CASSQPGEGNTEAFF. The CDR3 DNA sequence: TGTGCCAGCAGCCAACCAGGGGAGGGGAACACTGAAGCTTTCTTT.

This clone was detected only once. The chain is built from TRBV6-4 and TRBJ1-2; TRBD1 might be the D (6 bases). This CDR3 has 16 residues. Germline CDR1 reads MRHNA; CDR2 reads SNTAGT. V lost 0 bases and J 7 bases, leaving 18 bases between the germline ends. For the CDR3, the DNA is TGTGCCAGCAGTGACTCAGCCGAAGGGGGAAAGGGTGGCTACACCTTC. It specifies CASSDSAEGGKGGYTF.

The chain uses TRBV7-9 and TRBJ2-7; D gene unclear. Germline V gene lookup returns CDR1 SEHNR and CDR2 FQNEAQ (reference sequence). This CDR3 comprises 13 residues. Trimming cost V 2 bases and J 4 bases, with 9 bases left between them. The DNA of the CDR3 is TGTGCCAGCAGCTTAATGGAAGGTTACGAGCAGTACTTC. Translation gives CASSLMEGYEQYF.

The chain links TRBV6-5 to TRBJ1-2; 9 nucleotides line up with TRBD1. Germline loops: CDR1 MNHEY, CDR2 SVGAGI. This CDR3 comprises 14 residues. The ends lost 2 bases at V and 5 bases at J; junction bases unmatched: 3. In nucleotides, the CDR3 is TGTGCCAGCAGTTACGAGGGACAGGGTTATGGCTACACCTTC. This gives the protein CASSYEGQGYGYTF.

CDR3 region: CASRPDRVTYEQYF. The CDR3 nucleotides read TGTGCCAGCAGACCCGACAGGGTCACCTACGAGCAGTACTTC. The rearrangement uses TRBV2 and TRBJ2-7; TRBD1 matches 7 bases. There are 14 residues in the CDR3. Trimming removed 6 bases from V and 2 bases from J; junction bases left unmatched: 7. Germline-derived CDR1 and CDR2 are SNHLY and FYNNEI.

The chain uses TRBV5-6 and TRBJ2-7; 7 nucleotides agree with TRBD1. CDR1 and CDR2 (germline): SGHDT, YYEEEE. The CDR3 has 16 amino acids. V lost 4 bases and J lost 0; bases outside the gene matches: 10. The CDR3 region is CASSQFRQGISYEQYF. CDR3 nucleotides: TGTGCCAGCAGCCAATTTCGACAGGGAATCTCCTACGAGCAGTACTTC. The complete variable domain, with remaining parts taken from reference TRBV5-6 and TRBJ2-7, reads DAGVTQSPTHLIKTRGQQVTLRCSPKSGHDTVSWYQQALGQGPQFIFQYYEEEERQRGNFPDRFSGHQFPNYSSELNVNALLLGDSALYLCASSQFRQGISYEQYFGPGTRLTVT.

V usage is TRBV30 and J usage is TRBJ2-7; possible D gene TRBD1, 6 bases. V was shortened by 2 bases and J by 3 bases, with 11 bases between the two germline ends. Germline V gives CDR1 GTSNPN, CDR2 SVGIG (reference sequence). The CDR3 covers 13 residues. The CDR3 here is CAWSPDRNYEQYF. DNA for the CDR3: TGTGCCTGGAGTCCCGACAGGAACTACGAGCAGTACTTC.

This clone was counted once. J is TRBJ1-1 and V is TRBV18; D unclear. This CDR3 has 16 residues. The V end was cut by 2 bases, the J end by 8 bases, with 21 bases between. Germline CDR1 reads KGHSH; CDR2 reads LQKENI. The CDR3 is CASSPSPTTAYVEAFF. Written as DNA, the CDR3 is TGTGCCAGCTCACCATCTCCCACAACAGCCTACGTAGAAGCTTTCTTT.

The gene calls are TRBV6-1 and TRBJ2-3, with TRBD2 matching 7 bases. CDR3 size: 16 residues. CDR1 is MNHNS, CDR2 SASEGT, per germline. V trimming: 1 base; J trimming: 3 bases; junction bases outside the gene matches: 7. The CDR3 loop is CASSEGLALGTDTQYF. In DNA, the CDR3 is TGTGCCAGCAGTGAAGGACTAGCATTGGGTACAGATACGCAGTATTTT.